The 12 T cell receptor beta chains given below trace back to one sample, sequenced in a study of T cell responses to AZD1222 COVID-19 vaccine. TCRdb's copy holds only in-frame clones and misses some; the assay was immunoSEQ multiplex PCR. Of approximately 180,000 clones listed, about 86% are singletons. This specimen was peripheral blood, taken on day 0 of AZD1222 vaccination. All receptors derive from an adult in good health.

The chain carries TRBV7-9 and TRBJ2-7; perhaps TRBD1 as D (6 bases). Between the trimmed V and J ends, which lost 5 bases and 2 bases, there was a span of 10 bases. Germline V gives CDR1 SEHNR, CDR2 FQNEAQ (reference sequence). This CDR3 is built from 13 residues. This CDR3 is CASSNDRTYEQYF. In nucleotides, the CDR3 is TGTGCCAGCAGCAATGACAGGACCTACGAGCAGTACTTC.

This clone has just a few counts. This rearrangement joins TRBV2 to TRBJ1-4; the match to TRBD1 covers 7 bases. V dropped 6 bases and J dropped 8; count of bases not matched to a gene: 9. The CDR3 is made up of 14 amino acids. CDR1 is SNHLY and CDR2 is FYNNEI in the germline V gene. As DNA, the CDR3 is TGTGCCAGCAGAGATGACAGGGAATGGGAAAAACTGTTTTTT. Protein sequence: CASRDDREWEKLFF.

The CDR3, as DNA: TGTGCCAGCAGCGACCTAGGGGATGGCTACACCTTC. Protein sequence: CASSDLGDGYTF. The J gene is TRBJ1-2, the V gene TRBV7-9; D is possibly TRBD1 (5 bases). The germline gives CDR1 SEHNR, CDR2 FQNEAQ (reference sequence). V was shortened by 5 bases and J by 6 bases, with 10 bases between the two germline ends. The CDR3 is 12 residues long.

This clone showed up just once. This chain connects TRBV7-9 to TRBJ1-5; TRBD1 is a possible D gene (6 bases). The CDR3 totals 16 residues. CDR1 and CDR2 from the germline V gene are SEHNR and FQNEAQ (reference sequence). V was shortened by 4 bases and J by 2 bases, with 15 bases between the two germline ends. In DNA, the CDR3 is TGTGCCAGCAGCTGGGGGGGCAGGGACCGCAATCAGCCCCAGCATTTT. Translated: CASSWGGRDRNQPQHF.

This chain joins TRBV30 and TRBJ1-2; unclear D gene. Germline CDR1 GTSNPN, CDR2 SVGIG (reference sequence). The CDR3 contains 13 residues. V lost 0 bases and J lost 3, with 8 bases in between. CDR3 in amino acids: CAWSVRADYGYTF. In DNA form, the CDR3 reads TGTGCCTGGAGTGTACGGGCCGACTATGGCTACACCTTC.

The chain uses TRBV27 and TRBJ2-5; tentatively, D is TRBD2 (5 bases). Germline assignment: CDR1 MNHEY and CDR2 SMNVEV (reference sequence). This CDR3 contains 13 residues. V dropped 6 bases and J dropped 4 bases, with 12 bases sitting between them. As DNA, the CDR3 is TGTGCCAGCAGGGCAGCGGTCGGAGAGACCCAGTACTTC. Protein sequence: CASRAAVGETQYF.

This clone was observed once. This rearrangement joins TRBV2 to TRBJ1-1, with TRBD1 matching over 7 bases. The J segment lost 0 bases and the V segment lost 6 bases, leaving 4 bases of the junction unmatched. Germline V gene lookup returns CDR1 SNHLY and CDR2 FYNNEI. The CDR3 has 14 amino acids. CDR3 DNA sequence: TGTGCCAGCAGCGGGACAGCGATGAACACTGAAGCTTTCTTT. Its translation: CASSGTAMNTEAFF.

The chain joins TRBV6-1 to TRBJ1-3, with D unresolved. This CDR3 contains 14 residues. V lost 2 bases, J lost 3 bases, and 8 bases lay in between. CDR1 MNHNS and CDR2 SASEGT come from the germline V gene. The DNA for the CDR3 is TGTGCCAGCAGTGAATCGGCCTTTGGAAACACCATATATTTT. Translated, it gives CASSESAFGNTIYF.

The rearrangement uses TRBV18 and TRBJ1-3; D unresolved. V was cut by 2 bases and J by 0 bases, with 11 bases left in between. The germline V gene encodes CDR1 KGHSH and CDR2 LQKENI. The CDR3 runs 16 residues. DNA for the CDR3: TGTGCCAGCTCACCATCGGGCCTTAGCTCTGGAAACACCATATATTTT. This sequence encodes CASSPSGLSSGNTIYF.

The chain recombines TRBV5-4 with TRBJ2-5; D is possibly TRBD1 (6 bases). The CDR3 length is 13 residues. CDR1 and CDR2 from the germline V gene are SGHNT and YYREEE (reference sequence). Trimming pared 2 bases from V and 4 bases from J, leaving 9 bases between. Here the CDR3 reads CASSLQGAETQYF. CDR3 coding DNA: TGTGCCAGCAGCTTACAGGGTGCAGAGACCCAGTACTTC.

The V and J genes are TRBV7-3 and TRBJ2-2; D possibly corresponds to TRBD1 (6 bases). The length of the CDR3 is 17 residues. The V end lost 2 bases, the J end lost 6 bases, and 19 bases lay between the germline ends. The germline gives CDR1 SGHTA, CDR2 FQGTGA. In DNA, the CDR3 is TGTGCCAGCAGCTTAGGGTTGTCAGGGGCTTGGTCCGGGGAGCTGTTTTTT. Its translation: CASSLGLSGAWSGELFF.

The V call is TRBV11-2, the J call TRBJ1-1; TRBD1 might be the D (5 bases). Per the germline V gene, CDR1 is SGHAT and CDR2 is FQNNGV. The V gene lost 5 bases and the J gene lost 2 bases, with 12 bases spanning the gap. There are 14 residues in the CDR3. Written as DNA, the CDR3 is TGTGCCAGCAGCCGAGACAGATCTAACACTGAAGCTTTCTTT. It translates to CASSRDRSNTEAFF.